This TCR beta chain appears in the sequencing data of a study of shared clonotypes between healthy human individuals. Study-level findings and limits: The researchers took only blood, and tissue repertoires probably look different. Several donors showed sharing of about 4.7% of naive CD4 clonotypes.

Each donor was a Caucasian adult residing in Nashville, Tennessee. Clones were read by immunoSEQ multiplex PCR, and TCRdb kept only the in-frame ones, dropping some. The sample lists roughly 2.2 million clones, approximately 95% occurring once. V lost 3 bases, J lost 4 bases, and 16 bases stayed unmatched. Germline lookup yields CDR1 SSHAT and CDR2 FNYEAQ (reference sequence). CDR3 length equals 19 residues. To note about this clone: The antigen remains undetermined.

The receptor was derived from a man in his late teens or twenties in good health. Some clones in this sample may be carry-over from other donors' samples. This chain joins TRBV7-7 and TRBJ2-5; 11 bases align to TRBD2. Sample: naive CD4+ T cells from PBMCs. Subset denoted: CD45RA+ positively selected. This CDR3 is CASSLRLAGSGGQGETQYF. The CDR3 DNA is TGTGCCAGCAGCTTGCGACTAGCGGGGAGTGGGGGTCAGGGAGAGACCCAGTACTTC.